A selection of T cell receptor beta chains follows, all from one sample in a study of early T cells in non-severe SARS-CoV-2 infection. TCRdb independently ran MiXCR on the 5' RACE reads; one entry per CDR3 protein. In the table there are under 50,000 distinct CDR3 sequences, about 4.6% of which are singletons. Sequenced: whole blood. These receptors were taken from an adult who was a healthcare worker with PCR-confirmed SARS-CoV-2 infection or an uninfected control (not recorded which). Both conserved end residues are part of each CDR3. The order of the fields is CDR3 protein, CDR3 DNA, J gene, V gene, clone size, D gene. A D gene is named only where the DNA matches it firmly. Clone size is not always given. Where it is, it says once, few, many or a class for expanded clones.

CDR3: CSVGIGEKLFF
DNA: TGCAGCGTTGGAATCGGTGAAAAACTGTTTTTT
J: TRBJ1-4
V: TRBV29-1
size: many
D: .

CDR3: CASSQTSGREQYF
DNA: TGCGCCAGCAGCCAGACTTCAGGGCGCGAGCAGTACTTC
J: TRBJ2-7
V: TRBV4-1
size: many
D: .

CDR3: CASSSPQQPQFF
DNA: TGTGCCAGCAGTTCCCCCCAACAGCCTCAGTTCTTC
J: TRBJ2-1
V: TRBV27
size: few
D: .

CDR3: CASTQGSNQPQHF
DNA: TGTGCCAGCACTCAGGGCAGCAATCAGCCCCAGCATTTT
J: TRBJ1-5
V: TRBV6-5
size: many
D: .

CDR3: CASTRTGSSPLHF
DNA: TGTGCCAGCACCAGGACAGGGAGTTCACCCCTCCACTTT
J: TRBJ1-6
V: TRBV13
size: many
D: TRBD1

CDR3: CASSPRTGGTYEQYF
DNA: TGTGCCAGCTCACCCAGGACAGGGGGGACCTACGAGCAGTACTTC
J: TRBJ2-7
V: TRBV18
size: many
D: TRBD1

CDR3: CASIISGGPYNEQFF
DNA: TGTGCCAGCATAATAAGCGGGGGCCCCTACAATGAGCAGTTCTTC
J: TRBJ2-1
V: TRBV12-3/TRBV12-4
size: few
D: TRBD2

CDR3: CASSLSAGTSTDTQYF
DNA: TGTGCCAGCAGCTTATCCGCGGGTACTAGCACAGATACGCAGTATTTT
J: TRBJ2-3
V: TRBV7-3
size: many
D: .

CDR3: CANGREKENEQFF
DNA: TGTGCTAATGGGCGGGAGAAGGAGAATGAGCAGTTCTTC
J: TRBJ2-1
V: TRBV2
size: few
D: TRBD2

CDR3: CASSQEGTSETQYF
DNA: TGTGCCAGCAGCCAAGAGGGCACCTCGGAGACCCAGTACTTC
J: TRBJ2-5
V: TRBV4-2
size: many
D: .

CDR3: CASSYSRAYGYTF
DNA: TGTGCCAGCAGTTACTCCAGGGCCTATGGCTACACCTTC
J: TRBJ1-2
V: TRBV6-5
size: many
D: .

CDR3: CASSPDIYEQYF
DNA: TGCGCCAGCAGCCCGGACATTTACGAGCAGTACTTC
J: TRBJ2-7
V: TRBV5-1
size: .
D: .

CDR3: CASSFRTVDQRDTIYF
DNA: TGCGCCAGCAGCTTTAGGACAGTGGACCAACGGGACACCATATATTTT
J: TRBJ1-3
V: TRBV5-1
size: many
D: .

CDR3: CSARVASGGATMTDTQYF
DNA: TGCAGTGCTAGGGTGGCTAGCGGGGGGGCCACGATGACAGATACGCAGTATTTT
J: TRBJ2-3
V: TRBV20-1
size: few
D: TRBD2

CDR3: CASSSNYGYTF
DNA: TGTGCCAGCAGCTCCAACTATGGCTACACCTTC
J: TRBJ1-2
V: TRBV5-4
size: few
D: .

CDR3: CSALEGWYEQYF
DNA: TGCAGTGCCCTGGAGGGTTGGTACGAGCAGTACTTC
J: TRBJ2-7
V: TRBV20-1
size: .
D: .

CDR3: CASSPWGDREAQFF
DNA: TGCGCCAGCAGTCCCTGGGGGGACAGGGAGGCGCAGTTCTTC
J: TRBJ2-1
V: TRBV10-2
size: many
D: TRBD1

CDR3: CASSFQTAVNEKLFF
DNA: TGCGCCAGCAGCTTCCAGACAGCTGTAAATGAAAAACTGTTTTTT
J: TRBJ1-4
V: TRBV5-1
size: many
D: .

CDR3: CASSLSPGLVPAF
DNA: TGTGCCAGTAGTCTGTCGCCGGGACTAGTGCCGGCCTTC
J: TRBJ2-1
V: TRBV19
size: many
D: TRBD2

CDR3: CASSLVGTPNTEAFF
DNA: TGTGCCAGCAGCTTGGTAGGGACACCGAACACTGAAGCTTTCTTT
J: TRBJ1-1
V: TRBV5-4
size: many
D: .

CDR3: CASRYTGTGDSGELFF
DNA: TGTGCCAGCAGATATACCGGGACAGGGGATTCCGGGGAGCTGTTTTTT
J: TRBJ2-2
V: TRBV6-5
size: .
D: TRBD1

CDR3: CASSFGGSGANVLTF
DNA: TGTGCCAGCAGCTTCGGGGGCTCTGGGGCCAACGTCCTGACTTTC
J: TRBJ2-6
V: TRBV5-4
size: many
D: .

CDR3: CASSFGGVGTEAFF
DNA: TGCGCCAGCAGCTTTGGAGGGGTTGGCACTGAAGCTTTCTTT
J: TRBJ1-1
V: TRBV5-1
size: many
D: .

CDR3: CASSPFAVSSYEQYF
DNA: TGTGCCAGCAGCCCCTTTGCGGTGTCCTCCTACGAGCAGTACTTC
J: TRBJ2-7
V: TRBV7-2
size: many
D: .

CDR3: CASSLDWAEQYF
DNA: TGTGCCAGCAGCTTAGACTGGGCCGAGCAGTACTTC
J: TRBJ2-7
V: TRBV11-2
size: many
D: .

CDR3: CASSLSGDSNEQFF
DNA: TGTGCCAGCAGTTTAAGCGGGGACAGCAATGAGCAGTTCTTC
J: TRBJ2-1
V: TRBV27
size: .
D: .

CDR3: CATSPGLAGVGDTQYF
DNA: TGTGCCACCAGCCCGGGACTAGCGGGAGTGGGAGATACGCAGTATTTT
J: TRBJ2-3
V: TRBV15
size: few
D: TRBD2

CDR3: CSARTGGLYGYTF
DNA: TGCAGTGCTAGGACCGGCGGACTCTATGGCTACACCTTC
J: TRBJ1-2
V: TRBV20-1
size: many
D: .

CDR3: CASSVGTPYEQYF
DNA: TGTGCCAGCAGTGTCGGGACACCCTACGAGCAGTACTTC
J: TRBJ2-7
V: TRBV27
size: many
D: .

CDR3: CASSHDRGGELFF
DNA: TGTGCCAGCAGCCATGACAGGGGAGGGGAGCTGTTTTTT
J: TRBJ2-2
V: TRBV7-9
size: many
D: TRBD1

CDR3: CSAPALYEQYF
DNA: TGCAGTGCTCCTGCTCTCTACGAGCAGTACTTC
J: TRBJ2-7
V: TRBV20-1
size: many
D: .

CDR3: CSVLSGYEQYF
DNA: TGCAGCGTCCTCTCAGGGTACGAGCAGTACTTC
J: TRBJ2-7
V: TRBV29-1
size: many
D: .

CDR3: CASSEARGTLSTDTQYF
DNA: TGCGCCAGCAGTGAAGCCCGGGGAACCCTCAGCACAGATACGCAGTATTTT
J: TRBJ2-3
V: TRBV10-1
size: many
D: .

CDR3: CASSKQGASGNTIYF
DNA: TGTGCCAGCAGCAAACAGGGGGCCTCTGGAAACACCATATATTTT
J: TRBJ1-3
V: TRBV7-9
size: many
D: TRBD1

CDR3: CSAGGGDTSTDTQYF
DNA: TGCAGTGCCGGGGGGGGAGATACTAGCACAGATACGCAGTATTTT
J: TRBJ2-3
V: TRBV20-1
size: .
D: TRBD2

CDR3: CASSVGINEQFF
DNA: TGTGCCAGCAGCGTAGGCATCAATGAGCAGTTCTTC
J: TRBJ2-1
V: TRBV9
size: few
D: .

CDR3: CASSPQQGPYNEQFF
DNA: TGTGCCAGCAGTCCTCAGCAGGGCCCTTACAATGAGCAGTTCTTC
J: TRBJ2-1
V: TRBV6-1
size: many
D: .

CDR3: CASSLGLTGELFF
DNA: TGTGCCAGCAGCTTGGGACTTACCGGGGAGCTGTTTTTT
J: TRBJ2-2
V: TRBV5-4
size: many
D: .

CDR3: CASSLARLAGELFF
DNA: TGTGCCAGCAGCTTAGCGCGACTAGCTGGGGAGCTGTTTTTT
J: TRBJ2-2
V: TRBV7-9
size: few
D: TRBD2

CDR3: CASSYGGESGVPSFVYNEQFF
DNA: TGTGCCAGCAGTTACGGCGGCGAGAGCGGGGTTCCCTCCTTTGTATACAATGAGCAGTTCTTC
J: TRBJ2-1
V: TRBV6-5
size: .
D: TRBD2

CDR3: CSAPQGREQYF
DNA: TGCAGTGCCCCACAGGGGCGCGAGCAGTACTTC
J: TRBJ2-7
V: TRBV20-1
size: many
D: TRBD1

CDR3: CASSPMRAGSPLHF
DNA: TGCGCCAGCAGCCCCATGCGGGCCGGTTCACCCCTCCACTTT
J: TRBJ1-6
V: TRBV4-1
size: many
D: .

CDR3: CASSFQHSSPLHF
DNA: TGTGCCAGCAGTTTCCAACACAGTTCACCCCTCCACTTT
J: TRBJ1-6
V: TRBV27
size: few
D: .

CDR3: CASTPASGGTYEQYF
DNA: TGTGCCAGCACTCCGGCTAGCGGGGGAACCTACGAGCAGTACTTC
J: TRBJ2-7
V: TRBV9
size: few
D: TRBD2

CDR3: CASSEYEQYF
DNA: TGTGCCAGCAGTGAATACGAGCAGTACTTC
J: TRBJ2-7
V: TRBV6-1
size: many
D: .

CDR3: CASSLTEGRAYGYTF
DNA: TGTGCCAGCAGCTTAACGGAGGGGAGGGCCTATGGCTACACCTTC
J: TRBJ1-2
V: TRBV28
size: many
D: .

CDR3: CASSFGTNTDTQYF
DNA: TGCGCCAGCAGCTTCGGGACTAATACAGATACGCAGTATTTT
J: TRBJ2-3
V: TRBV5-1
size: many
D: TRBD2

CDR3: CSVEPGAGYGYTF
DNA: TGCAGCGTTGAACCAGGGGCGGGCTATGGCTACACCTTC
J: TRBJ1-2
V: TRBV29-1
size: .
D: .